A selection of T cell receptor beta chains follows, all from one sample in a study of cytomegalovirus exposure and HLA in healthy donors. This table comes from immunoSEQ multiplex PCR, and its TCRdb copy is limited to in-frame clones, with some not included. The sample includes about 240,000 clones, more than 75% of them seen just once. Sequenced input: PBMCs. The source is a girl between 2 and 10 years old in good health and CMV-seronegative. Both conserved end residues are part of each CDR3.

TRBV7-9 | CASSLRPGITTEAFF
TRBV7-2 | CASSSGQGAGGYTF
TRBV10-3 | CAISESLGAYYEQYF
TRBV9 | CASSVRGGTGELFF
TRBV5-1 | CASSLHRPGQGYQPQHF
TRBV28 | CASSFRYEQYF
TRBV12-5 | CASGLASGFSYEQYF
TRBV7-9 | CASSRTGTQNTEAFF
TRBV2 | CASSDTYQPQHF
TRBV21-1 | CASSKRTLNVLTF
TRBV5-5 | CASSLSRSNRGGELFF
TRBV11-2 | CASSLARSYNEQFF
TRBV11-1 | CASSQVAGNNEQFF
TRBV11-2 | CASSLRQNSNTGELFF
TRBV21-1 | CASSLVGTPSADTQYF
TRBV28 | CASSFTGLVNGYTF
TRBV7-2 | CASGRAFVADTQYF
TRBV25-1 | CASSLSLTSTDTQYF
TRBV4-1 | CASSRGLAGTDTQYF
TRBV5-5 | CASSLGARDRDYDEQYF
TRBV18 | CASSPPGHITGELFF
TRBV9 | CASSATAAGGTDTQYF
TRBV5-1 | CASSLKGESYNSPLHF
TRBV19 | CASSIRQGATNEKLFF
TRBV6-5 | CASSYTGFSYEQYF
TRBV27 | CASTIAGVDEAFF
TRBV29-1 | CSVAMATLNTEAFF
TRBV7-8 | CASSLMGTTYSGNTIYF
TRBV19 | CASSFPQGVGLYSNQPQHF
TRBV6-6 | CASSYVTANYGYTF
TRBV5-8 | CASRRPGTVEVDEQYF
TRBV5-4 | CASSLSGGSYEQYF
TRBV7-8 | CASSLGEQGFYTF
TRBV7-8 | CASSLAPRIGFSDTEAFF
TRBV19 | CASIPGFGTEAFF
TRBV27 | CASSARRTGNTEAFF
TRBV25-1 | CASSEVGHSLQETQYF
TRBV15 | CATSRVNWLGGLGGELFF
TRBV5-4 | CASRGASNYGYTF
TRBV30 | CAWSFVHYGYTF
TRBV7-8 | CASSLVPGDRTYGYTF
TRBV6-5 | CASSLQAVSNQPQHF